This T cell receptor (beta chain) was identified in a study of CD8+CD57+ T cells in acquired aplastic anemia. Study at large: Quantities of DNA derived from sorted CD4+ and CD8+ cells averaged approximately 3 ug. Around 11 million reads, on average, were obtained for CD4+ cells from healthy donors.

The table lists this clonotype with a count of one. What it recognizes is unknown. Profiling of TCR beta VDJ combinations and CDR3 sequences used genomic DNA as template. Via MiXCR, TCRdb re-called the reads, giving one row per CDR3 protein. The table lists some 140,000 distinct CDR3 sequences, less than 45% of them singletons, with roughly 8.1% in the top ten. Study-level points and caveats: Around 27 CD8+ CDR3 sequences occurred in both the patients and the controls. The study found no significant CD8+ Simpson's diversity difference between patients and controls.

The sample taken for sequencing was sorted CD4+, CD8+, or CD8+CD57+ T cells (not recorded which) from PBMCs. This sequence originates from a human donor in good health, serving as a control.

For the CDR3, the DNA is TGCAGTGCTAGAGGGGACAGGGGTATCGATGAGCAGTTCTTC. This codes for CSARGDRGIDEQFF. J is TRBJ2-1 and V is TRBV20-1; 10 bases line up with TRBD1. Per the germline V gene, CDR1 is DFQATT and CDR2 is SNEGSKA (reference sequence). V gave up 1 base and J gave up 8 bases; unmatched junction bases: 5. The CDR3 has 14 residues.